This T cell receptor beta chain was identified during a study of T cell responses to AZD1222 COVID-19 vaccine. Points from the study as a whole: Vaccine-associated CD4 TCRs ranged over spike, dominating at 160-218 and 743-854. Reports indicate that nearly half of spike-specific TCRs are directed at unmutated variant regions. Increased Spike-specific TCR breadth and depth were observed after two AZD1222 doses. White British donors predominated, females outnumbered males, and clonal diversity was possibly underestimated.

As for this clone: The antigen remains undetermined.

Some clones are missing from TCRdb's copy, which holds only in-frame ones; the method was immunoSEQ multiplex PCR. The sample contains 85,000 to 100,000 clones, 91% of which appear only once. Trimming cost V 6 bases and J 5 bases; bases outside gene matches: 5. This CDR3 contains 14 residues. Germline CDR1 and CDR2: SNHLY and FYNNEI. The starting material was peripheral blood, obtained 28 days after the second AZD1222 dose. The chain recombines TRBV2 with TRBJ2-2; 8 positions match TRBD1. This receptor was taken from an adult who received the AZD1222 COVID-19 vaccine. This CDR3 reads CASRDRAGTGELFF. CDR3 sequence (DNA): TGTGCCAGCAGGGACAGGGCGGGGACCGGGGAGCTGTTTTTT.